Sequencing of this TCR beta chain was carried out in a study of cytomegalovirus exposure and HLA in healthy donors. The CDR3 loop spans 16 amino acids. Germline CDR1 is SGHKS and CDR2 is YYEKEE (reference sequence). V was clipped by 4 bases and J by 7 bases; unmatched bases: 12. A roughly 120-subject validation cohort, separate from the roughly 700-subject first cohort, supplied the donors. To note about this clone: Its antigen is unknown.

Overall study results and limits: Published work reported that the classifier diagnosed cytomegalovirus status with high specificity and sensitivity.

Generated by immunoSEQ multiplex PCR, the TCRdb table keeps only in-frame clones and is missing some. The sample has fewer than 250,000 clones, around nine tenths seen once. This receptor was obtained from a man aged 18 to 30 in good health and CMV-seronegative. The V and J genes are TRBV5-5 and TRBJ2-7; 12 positions agree with TRBD1. Sample: PBMCs. The CDR3 DNA reads as TGTGCCAGCAGCCCGCCCTCGGGACAGGGGGCAAGAGAGCAGTACTTC. Residues: CASSPPSGQGAREQYF.